A single sample is the source of the 25 T cell receptor beta chains below, sequenced in a study of cytomegalovirus exposure and HLA in healthy donors. Use of 60 Vbeta and 13 Jbeta primers characterized the PCR. Clones were sequenced by immunoSEQ multiplex PCR, and TCRdb holds only the in-frame ones, with some missing. The repertoire holds about 130,000 clones, with 60% to 85% as singletons. Material for sequencing was PBMCs. The receptors stem from a female donor in good health and CMV-seronegative.

This rearrangement joins TRBV6-5 to TRBJ1-1; 8 positions agree with TRBD1. The CDR3 is 13 amino acids. Per germline, CDR1 MNHEY and CDR2 SVGAGI. J was trimmed by 8 bases and V by 7 bases; bases with no gene match: 9. CDR3 loop: CASTPDRATEAFF. In DNA form, the CDR3 reads TGTGCCAGCACCCCGGACAGGGCAACGGAAGCTTTCTTT.

This clone has a handful of counts. The rearrangement links TRBV6-1 to TRBJ2-1; 7 nucleotides line up with TRBD1. The CDR3 loop spans 15 amino acids. CDR1 is MNHNS, CDR2 SASEGT, per germline. The V segment lost 6 bases and the J segment 4 bases; nucleotides outside the gene matches: 9. The CDR3 coding sequence is TGTGCCAGCAGGACTACGGGACAGTCTTACAATGAGCAGTTCTTC. Its translation is CASRTTGQSYNEQFF.

The chain uses TRBV10-1 and TRBJ1-3; D is possibly TRBD1 (5 bases). Germline CDR1 reads WNHNN; CDR2 reads SYGVQD (reference sequence). V was shortened by 2 bases and J by 2 bases, with 16 bases between the two germline ends. The CDR3 contains 17 residues. The CDR3 here is CASSEEPLQDAGNTIYF. The CDR3 nucleotides are TGCGCCAGCAGTGAGGAACCTTTACAGGACGCTGGAAACACCATATATTTT.

The chain joins TRBV30 to TRBJ2-3; possible D gene TRBD2, 7 bases. The CDR3 consists of 14 residues. V lost 4 bases to trimming and J lost 5 bases, with 16 bases between them. Germline lookup yields CDR1 GTSNPN and CDR2 SVGIG (reference sequence). DNA for the CDR3: TGTGCCTGGACCCTTGGCGGGGGCCAAGATACGCAGTATTTT. Its translation is CAWTLGGGQDTQYF.

This rearrangement joins TRBV6-4 to TRBJ2-1, with 7 positions matching TRBD2. Germline loops: CDR1 MRHNA, CDR2 SNTAGT. The J segment lost 7 bases and the V segment lost 0 bases, leaving 3 bases of the junction unmatched. The CDR3 is made up of 14 amino acids. In nucleotides, the CDR3 is TGTGCCAGCAGTGACTCCGGGACTACAAATGAGCAGTTCTTC. This codes for CASSDSGTTNEQFF.

This clone was seen more than once but under ten times. CDR3: CASSWRGRGLNEQYF. DNA of the CDR3: TGTGCCAGCAGCTGGCGCGGCAGGGGGCTCAACGAGCAGTACTTC. This chain links TRBV5-6 with TRBJ2-7; 8 bases fit TRBD1. Germline V gives CDR1 SGHDT, CDR2 YYEEEE. V trimming: 3 bases; J trimming: 5 bases; junction bases outside the gene matches: 10. The CDR3 extends over 15 amino acids.

The genes are TRBV7-6 and TRBJ1-1; D is unclear. V was trimmed by 2 bases and J by 4 bases, leaving 8 bases between them. The germline CDR1 and CDR2 sequences are SGHVS and FNYEAQ. The CDR3 runs to 13 residues. The CDR3 DNA reads TGTGCCAGCAGCTTACTAAAGTCCACTGAAGCTTTCTTT. Its translation: CASSLLKSTEAFF.

The chain uses TRBV9 and TRBJ2-5; the match to TRBD2 covers 9 bases. CDR3 length: 17 amino acids. Germline loops: CDR1 SGDLS, CDR2 YYNGEE. V dropped 2 bases and J dropped 5; count of bases not matched to a gene: 13. The CDR3 DNA reads TGTGCCAGCAGCGTGAGTGGCTGGCGGGGGGGCTCGGAGACCCAGTACTTC. Its protein is CASSVSGWRGGSETQYF.

V usage is TRBV7-9 and J usage is TRBJ2-7, with TRBD1 matching over 9 bases. Trimming at V came to 5 bases and at J to 3 bases, leaving 5 bases not matched to a gene. Per the germline V gene, CDR1 is SEHNR and CDR2 is FQNEAQ (reference sequence). The CDR3 is 14 amino acids. In nucleotides, the CDR3 is TGTGCCAGCAGCCTGGGACAGGGATTCTACGAGCAGTACTTC. It yields the protein CASSLGQGFYEQYF.

CDR3 sequence reads: CAAVHRGHYGYTF. DNA for the CDR3: TGTGCCGCCGTACACAGGGGGCACTATGGCTACACCTTC. The chain has TRBV6-6 and TRBJ1-2, with 9 bases identical to TRBD1. The ends lost 11 bases at V and 3 bases at J; junction bases unmatched: 7. This CDR3 is built from 13 residues. Germline V gene sequence: CDR1 MNHNY, CDR2 SVGAGI (reference sequence).

This clone was detected a few times. This chain links TRBV2 with TRBJ1-4, with D unresolved. Germline CDR1 reads SNHLY; CDR2 reads FYNNEI. This CDR3 has 14 amino acids. Trimming stripped 2 bases from V and 8 bases from J, with 12 bases between. The CDR3 bases are TGTGCCAGCAGTGAATGGGGAGTAGGCGAAAAACTGTTTTTT. Its protein product is CASSEWGVGEKLFF. The variable domain in full, completed from reference TRBV2 and TRBJ1-4, reads EPEVTQTPSHQVTQMGQEVILRCVPISNHLYFYWYRQILGQKVEFLVSFYNNEISEKSEIFDDQFSVERPDGSNFTLKIRSTKLEDSAMYFCASSEWGVGEKLFFGSGTQLSVL.

The J gene is TRBJ2-5, the V gene TRBV7-9, with 8 nucleotides matching TRBD2. Germline assignment: CDR1 SEHNR and CDR2 FQNEAQ (reference sequence). J gave up 4 bases and V 5 bases, and 9 bases lay outside the gene matches. The CDR3 sequence is 15 residues long. CDR3 residues: CASSRGAGAGETQYF. Here the CDR3 DNA reads TGTGCCAGCAGCAGAGGAGCGGGGGCGGGAGAGACCCAGTACTTC. Full variable domain (outside the CDR3, taken from reference TRBV7-9 and TRBJ2-5): DTGVSQNPRHKITKRGQNVTFRCDPISEHNRLYWYRQTLGQGPEFLTYFQNEAQLEKSRLLSDRFSAERPKGSFSTLEIQRTEQGDSAMYLCASSRGAGAGETQYFGPGTRLLVL.

The rearrangement uses TRBV2 and TRBJ2-2; D perhaps matches TRBD2 (5 bases). V was shortened by 3 bases and J by 3 bases, with 5 bases between the two germline ends. CDR3 length: 13 amino acids. Germline values: CDR1 SNHLY, CDR2 FYNNEI. The CDR3 nucleotides read TGTGCCAGCAGTGAGCGGGACACCGGGGAGCTGTTTTTT. Its translation: CASSERDTGELFF.

The chain combines TRBV9 with TRBJ2-7, with D possibly being TRBD1 (6 bases). This CDR3 spans 14 amino acids. The V and J ends lost 0 bases and 4 bases respectively, with 11 bases between them. Per germline, CDR1 SGDLS and CDR2 YYNGEE. The CDR3 region has the DNA TGTGCCAGCAGCGTAGTGCCAGGGGAATACGAGCAGTACTTC. Translating gives CASSVVPGEYEQYF.

The chain employs TRBV5-5 and TRBJ2-7, with 7 bases matching TRBD2. Germline V gene data show CDR1 as SGHKS and CDR2 as YYEKEE (reference sequence). V lost 3 bases, J lost 5 bases, and 14 bases stayed unmatched. The CDR3 is made up of 16 amino acids. CDR3 loop: CASSSRNPGLPDEQYF. In DNA, the CDR3 is TGTGCCAGCAGCTCCCGAAACCCGGGACTACCGGACGAGCAGTACTTC.

The chain uses TRBV18 and TRBJ1-2, with 8 positions matching TRBD1. CDR1 is KGHSH and CDR2 is LQKENI in the germline V gene. The CDR3 contains 14 residues. The V segment lost 2 bases and the J segment 2 bases; nucleotides outside the gene matches: 1. The DNA of the CDR3 is TGTGCCAGCTCACCAGGGACAGGAAACTATGGCTACACCTTC. This codes for CASSPGTGNYGYTF.

This chain links TRBV7-6 with TRBJ2-1, with D tentatively TRBD2 (6 bases). V lost 5 bases and J lost 11, with 19 bases in between. This CDR3 is built from 14 residues. Germline assignment: CDR1 SGHVS and CDR2 FNYEAQ. The CDR3 coding sequence is TGTGCCAGCAGCGACCTAGGGACTCCTCCACAGCAGTTCTTC. Translation gives CASSDLGTPPQQFF.

The genes are TRBV10-3 and TRBJ1-5; a weak D match, TRBD1 (5 bases). Germline loops: CDR1 ENHRY, CDR2 SYGVKD. Trimming removed 3 bases from V and 10 bases from J, with 19 bases in between. This CDR3 spans 15 amino acids. CDR3 loop: CAISDYDSHRSPQHF. The CDR3 nucleotides are TGTGCCATCAGTGATTACGACAGTCACCGTTCTCCCCAGCATTTT.

The chain carries TRBV5-1 and TRBJ2-1; TRBD2 matches at 7 bases. The V segment lost 4 bases and the J segment 10 bases; nucleotides outside the gene matches: 14. The CDR3 sequence is 15 residues long. Looked up from germline, CDR1 is SGHRS and CDR2 is YFSETQ. The CDR3 bases are TGCGCCAGCAGCCCCCTTAGCGGGTCCCTTAGAGAGCAGTTCTTC. It translates to CASSPLSGSLREQFF.

As to this clone: Compared with germline, one end of the junction differs, possibly owing to a read error. V usage is TRBV7-6 and J usage is TRBJ1-4, with TRBD1 as a possible D gene (6 bases). CDR1 SGHVS and CDR2 FNYEAQ come from the germline V gene. This CDR3 comprises 13 residues. CDR3 sequence: CASSWGHKERLFF. As DNA, the CDR3 is TGTGCCAGCAGCTGGGGACACAAAGAAAGACTGTTTTTT. Variable domain in full (rest from reference TRBV7-6 and TRBJ1-4): GAGVSQSPRYKVTKRGQDVALRCDPISGHVSLYWYRQALGQGPEFLTYFNYEAQQDKSGLPNDRFSAERPEGSISTLTIQRTEQRDSAMYRCASSWGHKERLFFGSGTQLSVL.

CDR3 loop: CASSPNERAGHHTF. CDR3 coding DNA: TGTGCCAGCAGCCCCAACGAGCGGGCAGGCCATCACACCTTC. V usage is TRBV7-6 and J usage is TRBJ1-2; D uncertain. This CDR3 is 14 amino acids long. V was shortened by 5 bases and J by 12 bases, with 22 bases between the two germline ends. Germline V gives CDR1 SGHVS, CDR2 FNYEAQ. The full variable domain, its missing parts supplied by reference TRBV7-6 and TRBJ1-2, is GAGVSQSPRYKVTKRGQDVALRCDPISGHVSLYWYRQALGQGPEFLTYFNYEAQQDKSGLPNDRFSAERPEGSISTLTIQRTEQRDSAMYRCASSPNERAGHHTFGSGTRLTVV.

The chain has TRBV2 and TRBJ2-5, with 10 bases lining up with TRBD2. From germline, CDR1 is SNHLY and CDR2 FYNNEI. CDR3 length: 15 residues. V trimming: 6 bases; J trimming: 1 base; junction bases outside the gene matches: 5. The CDR3 nucleotides read TGTGCCAGCAGCTATGGACTAGCGGTCCAAGAGACCCAGTACTTC. Protein sequence: CASSYGLAVQETQYF.

This chain links TRBV5-6 with TRBJ1-2; D is perhaps TRBD1 (5 bases). V was cut by 0 bases and J by 4 bases, with 13 bases left in between. Germline CDR1 is SGHDT and CDR2 is YYEEEE. CDR3 length: 15 residues. The CDR3 DNA sequence: TGTGCCAGCAGCTTGGCCCCGCAGGGTACCTATGGCTACACCTTC. The encoded protein is CASSLAPQGTYGYTF.

The rearrangement joins TRBV28 to TRBJ1-5; D gene ambiguous. The CDR3 consists of 14 residues. With 1 base removed from V and 9 bases from J, the gap between germline ends came to 13 bases. Germline CDR1 is MDHEN and CDR2 is SYDVKM. The CDR3 bases are TGTGCCAGCAGTTTATTTGGTCGAGTGATGCCCCAGCATTTT. This sequence encodes CASSLFGRVMPQHF. The full variable domain, with the rest looked up from reference TRBV28 and TRBJ1-5, is DVKVTQSSRYLVKRTGEKVFLECVQDMDHENMFWYRQDPGLGLRLIYFSYDVKMKEKGDIPEGYSVSREKKERFSLILESASTNQTSMYLCASSLFGRVMPQHFGDGTRLSIL.

This chain links TRBV9 with TRBJ2-1; a weak D match, TRBD2 (6 bases). CDR1 SGDLS and CDR2 YYNGEE come from the germline V gene. Deletions cut 7 bases from V and 6 bases from J, with 17 bases between. CDR3 length: 14 amino acids. Written as DNA, the CDR3 is TGTGCCAGCGCTCTTCAGGGAGGAACCAATGAGCAGTTCTTC. Encoded protein: CASALQGGTNEQFF.